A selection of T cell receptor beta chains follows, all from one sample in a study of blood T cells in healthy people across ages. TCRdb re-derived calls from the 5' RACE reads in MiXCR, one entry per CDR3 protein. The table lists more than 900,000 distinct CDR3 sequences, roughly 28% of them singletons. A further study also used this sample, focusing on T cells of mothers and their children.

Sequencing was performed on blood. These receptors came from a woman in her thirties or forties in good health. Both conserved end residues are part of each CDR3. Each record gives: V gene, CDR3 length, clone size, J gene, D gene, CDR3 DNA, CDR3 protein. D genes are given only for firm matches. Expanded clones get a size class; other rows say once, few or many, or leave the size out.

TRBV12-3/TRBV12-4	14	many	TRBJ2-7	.	TGTGCCAGCAGGGCAGGGGCTTCTCAATACGAGCAGTACTTC	CASRAGASQYEQYF
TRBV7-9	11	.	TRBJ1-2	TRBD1	TGTGCCAGCACCGGGGACAGCCGCTACACCTTC	CASTGDSRYTF
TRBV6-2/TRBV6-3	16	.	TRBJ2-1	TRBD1	TGTGCCAGCAGTTACAGGACAGGGGATCCATACAATGAGCAGTTCTTC	CASSYRTGDPYNEQFF
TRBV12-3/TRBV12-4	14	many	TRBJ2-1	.	TGTGCCAGCAGTTTAGCAAGCTCCTACAATGAGCAGTTCTTC	CASSLASSYNEQFF
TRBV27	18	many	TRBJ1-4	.	TGTGCCAGCAGTTTTTTGTCGCCGGGAGCAGCAACTAATGAAAAACTGTTTTTT	CASSFLSPGAATNEKLFF
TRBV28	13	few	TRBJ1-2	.	TGTGCCAGCAGTTTGCTAGGGTCCGGTGGCTACACCTTC	CASSLLGSGGYTF
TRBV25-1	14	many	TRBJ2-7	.	TGTGCCAGCAGTGAAAGCACAGGGACCAACGAGCAGTACTTC	CASSESTGTNEQYF
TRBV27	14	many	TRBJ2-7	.	TGTGCCAGCAGTCCCCGACGGATAGCCTACGAGCAGTACTTC	CASSPRRIAYEQYF
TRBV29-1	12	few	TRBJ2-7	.	TGCAGCGTTGCCTCAGGGGTCTACGAGCAGTACTTC	CSVASGVYEQYF
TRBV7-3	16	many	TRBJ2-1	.	TGTGCCAGCAGCTTAGACGCGGGACTGGCCAGAAATGAGCAGTTCTTC	CASSLDAGLARNEQFF